This T cell receptor (beta chain) was obtained from a study of T cells in Graves' hyperthyroidism and ophthalmopathy. This clonotype was counted at least ten times. TCR beta CDR3 regions were amplified from RNA transcripts. With the HTBI primer set, the TCR CDR3 went through a first round of RT-PCR. TCRdb reprocessed the multiplex PCR reads via MiXCR and lists one record per CDR3 protein. This sample has hundreds of thousands of distinct CDR3 sequences, with around 16% found just once. When ophthalmopathy did not progress within 18 months, Graves' hyperthyroidism was considered stable. Germline loops: CDR1 LGHDT, CDR2 YNNKEL (reference sequence). The V gene lost 4 bases and the J gene lost 5 bases, with 11 bases spanning the gap. The CDR3 loop spans 13 amino acids.

The chain combines TRBV3-1 with TRBJ1-1, with D possibly being TRBD1 (5 bases). Sequencing was carried out using blood. The clonotype originates from a woman under 30 with Graves' hyperthyroidism. In nucleotides, the CDR3 is TGTGCCAGCAGCCCAGACAGATTTACTGAAGCTTTCTTT. It is translated as CASSPDRFTEAFF. Together with reference TRBV3-1 and TRBJ1-1, the CDR3 gives the full variable domain: DTAVSQTPKYLVTQMGNDKSIKCEQNLGHDTMYWYKQDSKKFLKIMFSYNNKELIINETVPNRFSPKSPDKAHLNLHINSLELGDSAVYFCASSPDRFTEAFFGQGTRLTVV.